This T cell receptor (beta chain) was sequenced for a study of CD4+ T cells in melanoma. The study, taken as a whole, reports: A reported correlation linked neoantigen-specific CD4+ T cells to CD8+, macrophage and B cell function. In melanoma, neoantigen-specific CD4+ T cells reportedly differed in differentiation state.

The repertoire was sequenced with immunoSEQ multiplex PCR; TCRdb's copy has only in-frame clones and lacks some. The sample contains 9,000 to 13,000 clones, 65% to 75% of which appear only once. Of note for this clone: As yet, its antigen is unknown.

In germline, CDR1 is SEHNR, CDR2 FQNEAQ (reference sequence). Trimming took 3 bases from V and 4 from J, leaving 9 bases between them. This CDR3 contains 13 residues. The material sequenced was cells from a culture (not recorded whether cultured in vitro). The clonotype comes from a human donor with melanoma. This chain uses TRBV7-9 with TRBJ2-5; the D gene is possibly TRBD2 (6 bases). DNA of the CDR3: TGTGCCAGCAGCTTCGGAGGGTCAGAGACCCAGTACTTC. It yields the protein CASSFGGSETQYF.